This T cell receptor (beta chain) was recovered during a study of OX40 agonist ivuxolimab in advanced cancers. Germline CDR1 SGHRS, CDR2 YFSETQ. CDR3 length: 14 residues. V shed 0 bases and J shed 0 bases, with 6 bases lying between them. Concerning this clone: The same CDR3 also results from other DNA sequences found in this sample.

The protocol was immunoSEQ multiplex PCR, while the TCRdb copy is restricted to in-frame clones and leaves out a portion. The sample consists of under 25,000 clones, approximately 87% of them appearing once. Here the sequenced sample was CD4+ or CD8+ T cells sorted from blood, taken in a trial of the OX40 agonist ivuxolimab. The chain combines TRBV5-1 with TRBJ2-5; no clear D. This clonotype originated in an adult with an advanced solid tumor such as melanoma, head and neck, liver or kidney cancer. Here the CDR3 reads CASSLVQYQETQYF. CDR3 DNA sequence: TGCGCCAGCAGCTTGGTACAGTACCAAGAGACCCAGTACTTC.